This record covers a single T cell receptor (beta chain). Per the original data handling: Amplification with reference gene primers provided the estimates of nucleated cell counts. Sequencing used immunoSEQ multiplex PCR; TCRdb keeps in-frame clones, though not all of them. V, J and clone size derive from that table, while D and trimming were established from the DNA sequence. The sample lists hundreds of thousands of clones; approximately 90% were seen once. This specimen comes from a study of blood T cell repertoires in COVID-19. Study in general: Samples of COVID-19 (acute and convalescent) were obtained from the United States, Italy and Spain. T cells, B-cell-depleted T cells, or PBMCs provided the cDNA or gDNA that served as material.

The TCR comes from a woman in her thirties or forties who had recovered from COVID-19. The material sequenced was peripheral blood.

CDR3 in amino acids: CASIQAGNEQFF. The CDR3, as DNA: TGTGCCAGCATCCAGGCGGGCAATGAGCAGTTCTTC. The V gene is TRBV11-2, the J gene TRBJ2-1, with a weak D call TRBD2 (5 bases). The CDR3 runs 12 residues. V lost 7 bases and J 6 bases, leaving 10 bases between the germline ends. From germline, CDR1 is SGHAT and CDR2 FQNNGV.